This is a list of T cell receptor beta chains from one sample in a study of brain metastases from non-small cell lung cancer. Here immunoSEQ multiplex PCR was the method, and the copy in TCRdb shows in-frame clones only, minus some. This table has 2,500 to 4,000 clones, 88% appearing once. Sequenced: primary lung tumor tissue. All receptors derive from a donor aged 40 or older with non-small cell lung cancer. The CDR3 runs from the conserved cysteine through the conserved F or W.

v_call	cdr3_aa
TRBV6-5	CASSSYMNTQYF
TRBV15	CATSRDAGGLYEQYF
TRBV15	CATSRVGRGRGQPQHF
TRBV6-2/TRBV6-3	CASSYSITGRGYTF
TRBV6-2/TRBV6-3	CASSYGVGEFF
TRBV7-2	CASSLPKGASSPLHF
TRBV5-1	CASSFPTGKAFF
TRBV19	CASNRAGSGNQPQHF
TRBV27	CASSPGTGDRNYGYTF
TRBV5-1	CASSRFSGKNEKLFF
TRBV5-5	CASSSGLAAYTDTQYF
TRBV10-3	CAISEGAASDTQYF
TRBV11-3	CASSPLASNTGELFF
TRBV5-1	CASSSGGEVGKNIQYF